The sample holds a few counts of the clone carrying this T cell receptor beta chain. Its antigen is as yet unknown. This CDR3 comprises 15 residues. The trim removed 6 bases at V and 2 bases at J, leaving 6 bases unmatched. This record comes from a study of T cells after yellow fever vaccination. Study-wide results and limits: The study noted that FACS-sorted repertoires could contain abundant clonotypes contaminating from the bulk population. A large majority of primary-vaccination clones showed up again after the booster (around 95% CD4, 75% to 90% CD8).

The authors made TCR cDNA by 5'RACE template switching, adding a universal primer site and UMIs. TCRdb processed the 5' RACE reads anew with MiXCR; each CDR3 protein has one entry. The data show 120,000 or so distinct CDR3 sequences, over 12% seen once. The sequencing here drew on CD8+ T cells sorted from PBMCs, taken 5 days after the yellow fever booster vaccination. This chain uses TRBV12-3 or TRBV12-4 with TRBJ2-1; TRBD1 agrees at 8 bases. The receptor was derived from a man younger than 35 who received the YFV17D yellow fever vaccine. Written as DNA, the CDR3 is TGTGCCAGCAGCTACCCAGGGGGCGCCTACAATGAGCAGTTCTTC. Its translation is CASSYPGGAYNEQFF.